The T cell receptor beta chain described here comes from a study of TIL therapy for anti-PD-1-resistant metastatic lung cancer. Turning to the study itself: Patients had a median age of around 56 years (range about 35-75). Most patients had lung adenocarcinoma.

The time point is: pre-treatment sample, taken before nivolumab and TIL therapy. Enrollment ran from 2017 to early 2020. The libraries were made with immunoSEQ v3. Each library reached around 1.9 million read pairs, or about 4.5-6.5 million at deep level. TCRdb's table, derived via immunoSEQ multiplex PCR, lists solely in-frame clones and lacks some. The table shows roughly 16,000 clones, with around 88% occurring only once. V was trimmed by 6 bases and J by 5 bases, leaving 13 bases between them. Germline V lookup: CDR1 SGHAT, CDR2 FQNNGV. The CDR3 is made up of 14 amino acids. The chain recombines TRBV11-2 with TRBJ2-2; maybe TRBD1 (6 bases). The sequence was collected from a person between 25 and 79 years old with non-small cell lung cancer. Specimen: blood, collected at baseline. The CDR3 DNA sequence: TGTGCCAGCAGATTCACTACAGGGACCGGGGAGCTGTTTTTT. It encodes CASRFTTGTGELFF.